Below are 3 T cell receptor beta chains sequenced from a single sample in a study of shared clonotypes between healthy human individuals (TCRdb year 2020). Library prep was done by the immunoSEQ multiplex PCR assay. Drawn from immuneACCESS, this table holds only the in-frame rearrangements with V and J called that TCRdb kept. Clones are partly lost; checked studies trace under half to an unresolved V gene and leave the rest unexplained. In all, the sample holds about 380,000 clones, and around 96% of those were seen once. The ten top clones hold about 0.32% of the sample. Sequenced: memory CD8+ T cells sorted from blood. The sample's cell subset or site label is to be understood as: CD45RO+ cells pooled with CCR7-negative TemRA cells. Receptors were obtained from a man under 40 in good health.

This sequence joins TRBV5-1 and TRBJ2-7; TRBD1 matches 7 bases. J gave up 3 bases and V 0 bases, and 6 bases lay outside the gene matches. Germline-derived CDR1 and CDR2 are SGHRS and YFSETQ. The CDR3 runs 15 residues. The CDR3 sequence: CASSLGGTEVYEQYF. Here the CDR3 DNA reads TGCGCCAGCAGCTTGGGGGGGACAGAAGTCTACGAGCAGTACTTC.

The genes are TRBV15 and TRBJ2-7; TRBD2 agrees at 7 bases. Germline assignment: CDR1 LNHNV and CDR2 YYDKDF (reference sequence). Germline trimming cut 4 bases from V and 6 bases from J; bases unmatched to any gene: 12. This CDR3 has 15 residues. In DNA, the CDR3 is TGTGCCACCAGCATAGGTCCGGGGGAGGGACGCGAGCAGTACTTC. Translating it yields CATSIGPGEGREQYF.

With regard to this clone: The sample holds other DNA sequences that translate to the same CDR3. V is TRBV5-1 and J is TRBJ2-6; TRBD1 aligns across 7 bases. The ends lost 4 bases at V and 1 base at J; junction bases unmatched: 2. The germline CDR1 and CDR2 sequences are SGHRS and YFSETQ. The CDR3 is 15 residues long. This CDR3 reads CASSPTGSGANVLTF. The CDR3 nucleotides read TGCGCCAGCAGCCCGACAGGGTCTGGGGCCAACGTCCTGACTTTC.